The rows below give T cell receptor beta chains drawn from one sample of a study of blood T cell repertoires in COVID-19. The table came from immunoSEQ multiplex PCR; TCRdb's copy has only in-frame clones and leaves some out. Found here are around 250,000 clones, over 75% of them singletons; the top ten hold about 1.9%. Input material: PBMCs or T cells enriched from blood (not recorded which). Every receptor here comes from a woman aged 50 to 65 who had recovered from COVID-19. The CDR3 runs from the conserved cysteine through the conserved F or W. Fields, in order: D gene, clone size, V gene, J gene, CDR3 DNA, CDR3 protein. The D gene is left open where the match is weak. The listing skips clone size in some rows; elsewhere it reads once, few, many or a size class.

D gene: -; clone size: -; V gene: TRBV11-2; J gene: TRBJ1-2; CDR3 DNA: TGTGCCAGCAGCCAATTCGGACAGAACTATGGCTACACCTTC; CDR3 protein: CASSQFGQNYGYTF
D gene: -; clone size: -; V gene: TRBV6-5; J gene: TRBJ2-1; CDR3 DNA: TGTGCCAGCAGCCAAGGGACTCTCAATGAGCAGTTCTTC; CDR3 protein: CASSQGTLNEQFF
D gene: TRBD1; clone size: few; V gene: TRBV5-4; J gene: TRBJ2-2; CDR3 DNA: TGTGCCAGCAGCTTGGGAGGGACAGGGGGAACCGGGGAGCTGTTTTTT; CDR3 protein: CASSLGGTGGTGELFF
D gene: -; clone size: -; V gene: TRBV2; J gene: TRBJ1-1; CDR3 DNA: TGTGCCAGCAGTCCCCAGGAGAACACTGAAGCTTTCTTT; CDR3 protein: CASSPQENTEAFF
D gene: TRBD2; clone size: -; V gene: TRBV19; J gene: TRBJ2-1; CDR3 DNA: TGTGCCAGTAGTCCTAGCGGGAGCCCCTACAATGAGCAGTTCTTC; CDR3 protein: CASSPSGSPYNEQFF
D gene: TRBD1; clone size: -; V gene: TRBV6-5; J gene: TRBJ2-5; CDR3 DNA: TGTGCCAGCAGACCGGGACAGGGGTACCAAGAGACCCAGTACTTC; CDR3 protein: CASRPGQGYQETQYF
D gene: -; clone size: -; V gene: TRBV9; J gene: TRBJ1-3; CDR3 DNA: TGTGCCAGCAGCGTAGTCGGGTACGGAAACACCATATATTTT; CDR3 protein: CASSVVGYGNTIYF
D gene: TRBD1; clone size: -; V gene: TRBV11-2; J gene: TRBJ1-2; CDR3 DNA: TGTGCCAGCAGGGGACAGGGGAGCGGCTACACCTTC; CDR3 protein: CASRGQGSGYTF
D gene: TRBD1; clone size: -; V gene: TRBV6-4; J gene: TRBJ1-5; CDR3 DNA: TGTGCCAGGAGACAGGGTGGCAATCAGCCCCAGCATTTT; CDR3 protein: CARRQGGNQPQHF
D gene: -; clone size: -; V gene: TRBV27; J gene: TRBJ1-3; CDR3 DNA: TGTGCCAGCAGTACCAAACAGAGCTCTGGAAACACCATATATTTT; CDR3 protein: CASSTKQSSGNTIYF
D gene: -; clone size: once; V gene: TRBV6-5; J gene: TRBJ1-1; CDR3 DNA: TGTGCCAGCAACGCCGGGACTAATATCGGCCTTGAAGCTTTCTTT; CDR3 protein: CASNAGTNIGLEAFF
D gene: -; clone size: few; V gene: TRBV10-3; J gene: TRBJ1-1; CDR3 DNA: TGTGCCTCTGGGGGGGAGTTGGGTACTGAAGCTTTCTTT; CDR3 protein: CASGGELGTEAFF
D gene: -; clone size: -; V gene: TRBV5-1; J gene: TRBJ2-7; CDR3 DNA: TGCGCCACAAGGGGACAAACCGGATCCTACGAGCAGTACTTC; CDR3 protein: CATRGQTGSYEQYF
D gene: -; clone size: -; V gene: TRBV4-1; J gene: TRBJ2-7; CDR3 DNA: TGCGCCAGCAGCACCAGGGGTCTTCACTCCTACGAGCAGTACTTC; CDR3 protein: CASSTRGLHSYEQYF
D gene: -; clone size: -; V gene: TRBV6-5; J gene: TRBJ1-2; CDR3 DNA: TGTGCCAGCAGTCCGGGGGGGTATGGCTACACCTTC; CDR3 protein: CASSPGGYGYTF
D gene: TRBD2; clone size: once; V gene: TRBV11-2; J gene: TRBJ2-5; CDR3 DNA: TGTGCCAGCAGCCCAGGCGGGACTAGCGATGTAGAGACCCAGTACTTC; CDR3 protein: CASSPGGTSDVETQYF
D gene: -; clone size: -; V gene: TRBV11-1; J gene: TRBJ2-7; CDR3 DNA: TGTGCCAGCAGCTTAACGGGGAGCTCCTCCTACGAGCAGTACTTC; CDR3 protein: CASSLTGSSSYEQYF
D gene: -; clone size: -; V gene: TRBV25-1; J gene: TRBJ1-2; CDR3 DNA: TGTGCCAGCCAATCTCCGGGGGGGAAGGGCTACACCTTC; CDR3 protein: CASQSPGGKGYTF
D gene: TRBD1; clone size: -; V gene: TRBV27; J gene: TRBJ2-2; CDR3 DNA: TGTGCCAGCAGACAGGGGGCAACGAACACCGGGGAGCTGTTTTTT; CDR3 protein: CASRQGATNTGELFF
D gene: -; clone size: -; V gene: TRBV6-5; J gene: TRBJ1-3; CDR3 DNA: TGTGCCTCAGACCGTCAGGGTAACGCTGGAAACACCATATATTTT; CDR3 protein: CASDRQGNAGNTIYF
D gene: -; clone size: few; V gene: TRBV18; J gene: TRBJ2-7; CDR3 DNA: TGTGCCAGCTCACCGAGAGGTTCGTCCTACGAGCAGTACTTC; CDR3 protein: CASSPRGSSYEQYF
D gene: TRBD1; clone size: -; V gene: TRBV28; J gene: TRBJ1-2; CDR3 DNA: TGTGCCAGCAGTCCCCCGGGACAGGGGGCGGTAGTGGATGGCTACACCTTC; CDR3 protein: CASSPPGQGAVVDGYTF
D gene: TRBD1; clone size: -; V gene: TRBV3-1/TRBV3-2; J gene: TRBJ1-6; CDR3 DNA: TGTGCCAGCAGCCGACAGGGTTCACCCCTCCACTTT; CDR3 protein: CASSRQGSPLHF
D gene: TRBD2; clone size: -; V gene: TRBV7-2; J gene: TRBJ2-3; CDR3 DNA: TGTGCCAGCAGCCCAGCGGGGGGGAGGAGATTAGATACGCAGTATTTT; CDR3 protein: CASSPAGGRRLDTQYF
D gene: -; clone size: -; V gene: TRBV2; J gene: TRBJ1-4; CDR3 DNA: TGTGCCAGCTATGACGAGGTTAGAAAACTGTTTTTT; CDR3 protein: CASYDEVRKLFF
D gene: -; clone size: -; V gene: TRBV7-9; J gene: TRBJ1-3; CDR3 DNA: TGTGCCAGCAGCTTAGGGGCTCTCGGACAGACCGATTTT; CDR3 protein: CASSLGALGQTDF
D gene: TRBD2; clone size: few; V gene: TRBV4-1; J gene: TRBJ2-5; CDR3 DNA: TGCGCCAGCAGCCAAGCTGGACTAGCGGGAGGGCCGCGGCGAGAGACCCAGTACTTC; CDR3 protein: CASSQAGLAGGPRRETQYF
D gene: -; clone size: -; V gene: TRBV6-1; J gene: TRBJ2-7; CDR3 DNA: TGTGCCAGCAGTGAAGCTTACAGAAACTACGAGCAGTACTTC; CDR3 protein: CASSEAYRNYEQYF
D gene: -; clone size: few; V gene: TRBV27; J gene: TRBJ1-6; CDR3 DNA: TGTGCCAGCAGCCGAGGGAGTCTTAATTCACCCCTCCACTTT; CDR3 protein: CASSRGSLNSPLHF
D gene: -; clone size: -; V gene: TRBV14; J gene: TRBJ1-1; CDR3 DNA: TGTGCCAGCAGCCAACGGGCAGGGGCTAATCGGTACACTGAAGCTTTCTTT; CDR3 protein: CASSQRAGANRYTEAFF
D gene: TRBD2; clone size: -; V gene: TRBV4-1; J gene: TRBJ2-7; CDR3 DNA: TGCGCCAGCAGCCAAGGTCCTAGCGGGGCAGCCATCGAGCAGTACTTC; CDR3 protein: CASSQGPSGAAIEQYF
D gene: -; clone size: -; V gene: TRBV7-3; J gene: TRBJ1-3; CDR3 DNA: TGTGCCAGCAGCTTAACCACTGGAAACACCATATATTTT; CDR3 protein: CASSLTTGNTIYF
D gene: TRBD2; clone size: -; V gene: TRBV3-1/TRBV3-2; J gene: TRBJ2-4; CDR3 DNA: TGTGCCAGCAGCCACTACAGCGGGGGGAGGGACATTCAGTACTTC; CDR3 protein: CASSHYSGGRDIQYF
D gene: -; clone size: -; V gene: TRBV7-6; J gene: TRBJ2-5; CDR3 DNA: TGTGCCAGCAGCTTAGAGGCCCAAGGGGGCCAAGAGACCCAGTACTTC; CDR3 protein: CASSLEAQGGQETQYF
D gene: -; clone size: -; V gene: TRBV19; J gene: TRBJ2-1; CDR3 DNA: TGTGCCAGTAGTATAGAATATCCCTACAATGAGCAGTTCTTC; CDR3 protein: CASSIEYPYNEQFF
D gene: -; clone size: -; V gene: TRBV13; J gene: TRBJ2-5; CDR3 DNA: TGTGCCAGCAGCTTACTTAACAGTCCGTTTGAGACCCAGTACTTC; CDR3 protein: CASSLLNSPFETQYF
D gene: -; clone size: -; V gene: TRBV6-5; J gene: TRBJ2-1; CDR3 DNA: TGTGCCAGCAGGGGTAGCGGATACAATGAGCAGTTCTTC; CDR3 protein: CASRGSGYNEQFF
D gene: TRBD1; clone size: -; V gene: TRBV18; J gene: TRBJ2-5; CDR3 DNA: TGTGCCAGCTCACCAGCCGGGACAGGGGGAGAGACCCAGTACTTC; CDR3 protein: CASSPAGTGGETQYF
D gene: TRBD1; clone size: -; V gene: TRBV10-1; J gene: TRBJ1-1; CDR3 DNA: TGCGCCAGCAGCCCAGGACAGGTTTCAACTGAAGCTTTCTTT; CDR3 protein: CASSPGQVSTEAFF
D gene: -; clone size: -; V gene: TRBV7-8; J gene: TRBJ2-5; CDR3 DNA: TGTGCCAGCAGCTTACAGGGATTAAAGACCCAGTACTTC; CDR3 protein: CASSLQGLKTQYF
D gene: -; clone size: -; V gene: TRBV29-1; J gene: TRBJ2-7; CDR3 DNA: TGCAGCGCTATCTTCTACGAGCAGTACTTC; CDR3 protein: CSAIFYEQYF
D gene: TRBD2; clone size: -; V gene: TRBV28; J gene: TRBJ2-2; CDR3 DNA: TGTGCCAGCCATTCAACCGGGACTAGGAGGCCCGGGGAGCTGTTTTTT; CDR3 protein: CASHSTGTRRPGELFF
D gene: -; clone size: -; V gene: TRBV27; J gene: TRBJ2-3; CDR3 DNA: TGTGCCAGCAGCTACGCTAGCACAGATACGCAGTATTTT; CDR3 protein: CASSYASTDTQYF
D gene: -; clone size: -; V gene: TRBV7-9; J gene: TRBJ2-1; CDR3 DNA: TGTGCCAGCAGGATGGGCCACGACAATGAGCAGTTCTTC; CDR3 protein: CASRMGHDNEQFF
D gene: -; clone size: -; V gene: TRBV19; J gene: TRBJ2-1; CDR3 DNA: TGTGCCAGTAGTTTTAATAGTAACAATGAGCAGTTCTTC; CDR3 protein: CASSFNSNNEQFF
D gene: TRBD1; clone size: -; V gene: TRBV25-1; J gene: TRBJ1-6; CDR3 DNA: TGTGCCAGCAGTTCCCCGGCAGGGGGAACCTATAATTCACCCCTCCACTTT; CDR3 protein: CASSSPAGGTYNSPLHF
D gene: TRBD1; clone size: -; V gene: TRBV5-5; J gene: TRBJ2-5; CDR3 DNA: TGTGCCAGCAGCTTGGGGTGGGGACAGGTACAAGAGACCCAGTACTTC; CDR3 protein: CASSLGWGQVQETQYF
D gene: -; clone size: few; V gene: TRBV19; J gene: TRBJ1-5; CDR3 DNA: TGTGCCAGTACCTACGGCAATCAGCCCCAGCATTTT; CDR3 protein: CASTYGNQPQHF
D gene: TRBD2; clone size: -; V gene: TRBV9; J gene: TRBJ2-1; CDR3 DNA: TGTGCCAGCAGCGTAGCGGCTAGCGGGGGGGATGAGCAGTTCTTC; CDR3 protein: CASSVAASGGDEQFF
D gene: -; clone size: -; V gene: TRBV19; J gene: TRBJ1-5; CDR3 DNA: TGTGCCAGTTCCGACAGCGGGAGTCGTGAGCCCCAGCATTTT; CDR3 protein: CASSDSGSREPQHF
D gene: -; clone size: once; V gene: TRBV5-1; J gene: TRBJ1-1; CDR3 DNA: TGCGCCAGCAGCTTGGGGGGCAGAGACACTGAAGCTTTCTTT; CDR3 protein: CASSLGGRDTEAFF
D gene: -; clone size: -; V gene: TRBV10-3; J gene: TRBJ1-1; CDR3 DNA: TGTGCCATCAGCAGCACAGGGTGGAACACTGAAGCTTTCTTT; CDR3 protein: CAISSTGWNTEAFF
D gene: TRBD1; clone size: -; V gene: TRBV27; J gene: TRBJ2-7; CDR3 DNA: TGTGCCAGCAGTTCTCAGACAGGGGCGTACGAGCAGTACTTC; CDR3 protein: CASSSQTGAYEQYF
D gene: -; clone size: -; V gene: TRBV28; J gene: TRBJ2-2; CDR3 DNA: TGTGCCACCGACTGGCAGGGGGGCACCGGGGAGCTGTTTTTT; CDR3 protein: CATDWQGGTGELFF
D gene: TRBD1; clone size: -; V gene: TRBV5-4; J gene: TRBJ1-3; CDR3 DNA: TGTGCCAGCAGCCCCGGGACAGGGGCTGCCGGAAACACCATATATTTT; CDR3 protein: CASSPGTGAAGNTIYF
D gene: -; clone size: -; V gene: TRBV9; J gene: TRBJ2-1; CDR3 DNA: TGTGCCAGCACGGCACAGGACAATGAGCAGTTCTTC; CDR3 protein: CASTAQDNEQFF
D gene: -; clone size: -; V gene: TRBV28; J gene: TRBJ1-1; CDR3 DNA: TGTGCCAGCAGTTTGATGGGAGCCTACACTGAAGCTTTCTTT; CDR3 protein: CASSLMGAYTEAFF